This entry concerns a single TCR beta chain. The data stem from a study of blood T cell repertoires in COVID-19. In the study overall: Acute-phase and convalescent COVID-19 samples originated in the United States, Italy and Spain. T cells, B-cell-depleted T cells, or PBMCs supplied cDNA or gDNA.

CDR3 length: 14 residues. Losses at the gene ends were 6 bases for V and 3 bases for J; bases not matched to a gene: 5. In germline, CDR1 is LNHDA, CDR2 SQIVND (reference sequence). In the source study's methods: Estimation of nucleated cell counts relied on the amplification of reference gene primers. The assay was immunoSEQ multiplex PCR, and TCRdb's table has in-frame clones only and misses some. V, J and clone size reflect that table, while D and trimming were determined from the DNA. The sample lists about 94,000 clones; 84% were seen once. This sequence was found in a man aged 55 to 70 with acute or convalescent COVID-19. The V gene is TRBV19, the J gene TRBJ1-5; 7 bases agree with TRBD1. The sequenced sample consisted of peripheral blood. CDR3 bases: TGTGCCAGTAGGACGGGACAGAACAATCAGCCCCAGCATTTT. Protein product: CASRTGQNNQPQHF.